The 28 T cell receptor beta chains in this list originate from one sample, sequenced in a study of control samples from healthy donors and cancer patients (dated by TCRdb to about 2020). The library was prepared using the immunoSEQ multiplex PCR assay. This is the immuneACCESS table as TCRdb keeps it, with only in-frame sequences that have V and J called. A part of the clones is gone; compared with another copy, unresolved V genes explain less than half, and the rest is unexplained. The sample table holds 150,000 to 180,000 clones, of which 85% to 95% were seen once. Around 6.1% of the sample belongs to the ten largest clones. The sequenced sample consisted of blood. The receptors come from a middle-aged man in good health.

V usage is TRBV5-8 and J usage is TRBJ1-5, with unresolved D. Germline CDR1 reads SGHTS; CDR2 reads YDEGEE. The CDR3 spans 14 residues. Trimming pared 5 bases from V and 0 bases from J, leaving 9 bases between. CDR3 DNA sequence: TGTGCCAGCAGTCGGTATACTAGCAATCAGCCCCAGCATTTT. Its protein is CASSRYTSNQPQHF.

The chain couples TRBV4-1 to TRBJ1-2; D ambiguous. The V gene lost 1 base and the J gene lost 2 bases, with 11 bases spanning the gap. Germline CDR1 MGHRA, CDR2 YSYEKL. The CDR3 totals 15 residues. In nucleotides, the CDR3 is TGCGCCAGCAGCCAAGGAGTGGTCCGCAACTATGGCTACACCTTC. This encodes CASSQGVVRNYGYTF.

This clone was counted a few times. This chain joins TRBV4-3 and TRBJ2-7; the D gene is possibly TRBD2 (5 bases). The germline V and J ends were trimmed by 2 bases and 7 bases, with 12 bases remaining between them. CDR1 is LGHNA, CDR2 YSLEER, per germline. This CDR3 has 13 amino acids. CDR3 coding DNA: TGCGCCAGCAGCCAACAGCGGTTTGGAGAGCAGTACTTC. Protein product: CASSQQRFGEQYF.

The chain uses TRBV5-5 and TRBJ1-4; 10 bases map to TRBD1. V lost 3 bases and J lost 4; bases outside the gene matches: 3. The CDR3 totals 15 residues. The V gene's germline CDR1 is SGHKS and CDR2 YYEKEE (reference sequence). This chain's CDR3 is CASSWGDRGNEKLFF. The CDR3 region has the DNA TGTGCCAGCAGCTGGGGGGACAGGGGTAATGAAAAACTGTTTTTT.

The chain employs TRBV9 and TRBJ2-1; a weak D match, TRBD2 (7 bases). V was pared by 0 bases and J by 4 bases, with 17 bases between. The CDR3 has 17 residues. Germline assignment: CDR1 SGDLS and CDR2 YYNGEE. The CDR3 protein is CASSVGGRDYRYNEQFF. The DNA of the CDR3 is TGTGCCAGCAGCGTAGGGGGGCGGGACTATAGGTACAATGAGCAGTTCTTC.

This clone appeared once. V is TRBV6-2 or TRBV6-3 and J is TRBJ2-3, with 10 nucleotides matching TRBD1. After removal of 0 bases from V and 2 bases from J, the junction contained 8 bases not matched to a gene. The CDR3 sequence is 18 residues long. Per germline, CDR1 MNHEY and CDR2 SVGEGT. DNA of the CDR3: TGTGCCAGCAGTTACTCGGGGGACAGGGGCTTCTTCACAGATACGCAGTATTTT. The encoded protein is CASSYSGDRGFFTDTQYF.

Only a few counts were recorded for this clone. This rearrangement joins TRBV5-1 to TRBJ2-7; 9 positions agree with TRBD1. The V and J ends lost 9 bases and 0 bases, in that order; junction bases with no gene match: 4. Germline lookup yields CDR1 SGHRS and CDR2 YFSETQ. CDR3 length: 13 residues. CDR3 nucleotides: TGCGCCACAGGACAGGGGCCCTCCTACGAGCAGTACTTC. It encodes CATGQGPSYEQYF.

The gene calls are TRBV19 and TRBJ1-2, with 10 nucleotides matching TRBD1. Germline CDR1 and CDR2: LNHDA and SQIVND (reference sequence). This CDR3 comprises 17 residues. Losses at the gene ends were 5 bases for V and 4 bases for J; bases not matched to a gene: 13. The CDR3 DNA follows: TGTGCCAGTAGTCTATTCGGGACAGGGGCCTCTCGCTATGGCTACACCTTC. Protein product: CASSLFGTGASRYGYTF.

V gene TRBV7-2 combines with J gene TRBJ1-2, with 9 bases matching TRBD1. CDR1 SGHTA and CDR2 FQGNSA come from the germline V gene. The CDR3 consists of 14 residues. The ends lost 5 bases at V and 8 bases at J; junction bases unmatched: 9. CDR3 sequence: CASSTNRGREGYTF. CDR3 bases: TGTGCCAGCAGCACCAACAGGGGGCGCGAGGGCTACACCTTC. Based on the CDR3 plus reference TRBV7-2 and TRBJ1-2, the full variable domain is GAGVSQSPSNKVTEKGKDVELRCDPISGHTALYWYRQSLGQGLEFLIYFQGNSAPDKSGLPSDRFSAERTGGSVSTLTIQRTQQEDSAVYLCASSTNRGREGYTFGSGTRLTVV.

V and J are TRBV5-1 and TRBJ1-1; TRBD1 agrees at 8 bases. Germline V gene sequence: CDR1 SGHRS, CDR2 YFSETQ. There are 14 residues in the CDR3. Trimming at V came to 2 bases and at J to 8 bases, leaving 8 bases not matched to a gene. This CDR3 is CASSLAGGYGEAFF. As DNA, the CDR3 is TGCGCCAGCAGCTTAGCAGGGGGCTACGGGGAAGCTTTCTTT.

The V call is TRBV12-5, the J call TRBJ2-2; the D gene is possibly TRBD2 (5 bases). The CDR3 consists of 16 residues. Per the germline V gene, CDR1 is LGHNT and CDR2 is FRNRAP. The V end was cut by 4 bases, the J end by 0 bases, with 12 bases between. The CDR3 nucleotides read TGTGCTAGTGGTTCCCGACTACTCGCGAACACCGGGGAGCTGTTTTTT. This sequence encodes CASGSRLLANTGELFF.

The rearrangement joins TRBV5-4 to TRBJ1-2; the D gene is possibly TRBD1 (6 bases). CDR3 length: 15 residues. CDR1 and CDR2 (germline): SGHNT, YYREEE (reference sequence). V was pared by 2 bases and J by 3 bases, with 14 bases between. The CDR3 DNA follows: TGTGCCAGCAGCTTCCAGACAGGAGGGGACTATGGCTACACCTTC. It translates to CASSFQTGGDYGYTF.

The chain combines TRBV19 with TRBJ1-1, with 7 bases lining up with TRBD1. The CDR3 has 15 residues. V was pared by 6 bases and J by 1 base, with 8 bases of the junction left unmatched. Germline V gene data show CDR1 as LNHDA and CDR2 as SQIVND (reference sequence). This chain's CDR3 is CASSDRGQPNTEAFF. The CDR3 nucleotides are TGTGCCAGTAGCGATAGGGGACAGCCGAACACTGAAGCTTTCTTT.

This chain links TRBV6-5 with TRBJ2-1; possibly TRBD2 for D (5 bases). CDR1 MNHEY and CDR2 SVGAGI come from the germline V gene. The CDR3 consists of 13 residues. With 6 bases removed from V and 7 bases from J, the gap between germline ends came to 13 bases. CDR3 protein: CASRITPGNEQFF. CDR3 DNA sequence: TGTGCCAGCAGAATAACTCCGGGGAATGAGCAGTTCTTC.

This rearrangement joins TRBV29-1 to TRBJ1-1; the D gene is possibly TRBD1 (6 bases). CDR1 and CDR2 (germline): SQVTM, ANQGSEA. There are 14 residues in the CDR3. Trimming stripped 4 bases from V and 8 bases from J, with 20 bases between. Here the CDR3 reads CSVVQGWNKGEAFF. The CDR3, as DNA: TGCAGCGTTGTCCAGGGGTGGAATAAGGGAGAAGCTTTCTTT.

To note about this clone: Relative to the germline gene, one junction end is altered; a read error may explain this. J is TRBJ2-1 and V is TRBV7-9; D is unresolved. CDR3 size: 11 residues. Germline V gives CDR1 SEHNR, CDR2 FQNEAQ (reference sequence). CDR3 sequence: CASSSNNEQFF. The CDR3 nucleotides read TGTGCCAGCAGCTCCAACAATGAGCAGTTCTTC.

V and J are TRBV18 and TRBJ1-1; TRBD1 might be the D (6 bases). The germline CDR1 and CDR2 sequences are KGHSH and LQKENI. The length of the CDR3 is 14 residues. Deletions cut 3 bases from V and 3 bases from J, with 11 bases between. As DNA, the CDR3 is TGTGCCAGCTCACCTCGGAACAGGGACACTGAAGCTTTCTTT. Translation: CASSPRNRDTEAFF.

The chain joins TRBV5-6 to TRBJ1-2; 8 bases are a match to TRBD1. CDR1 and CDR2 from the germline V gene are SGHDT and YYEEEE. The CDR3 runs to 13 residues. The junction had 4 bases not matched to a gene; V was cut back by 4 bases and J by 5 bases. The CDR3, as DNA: TGTGCCAGCAGCCCCGGGACAGGATATGGCTACACCTTC. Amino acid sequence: CASSPGTGYGYTF.

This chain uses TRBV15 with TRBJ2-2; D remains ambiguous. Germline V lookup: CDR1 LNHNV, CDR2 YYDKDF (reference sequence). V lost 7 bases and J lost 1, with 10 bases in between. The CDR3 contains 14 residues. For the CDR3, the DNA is TGTGCCACCACCCACCGCCAGAACACCGGGGAGCTGTTTTTT. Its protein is CATTHRQNTGELFF.

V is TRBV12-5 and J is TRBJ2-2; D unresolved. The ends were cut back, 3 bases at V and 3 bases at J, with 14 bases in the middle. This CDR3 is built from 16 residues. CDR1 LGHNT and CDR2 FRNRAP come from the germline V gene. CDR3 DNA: TGTGCTAGTGGTTTTCGCGGCCATCGGGACACCGGGGAGCTGTTTTTT. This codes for CASGFRGHRDTGELFF.

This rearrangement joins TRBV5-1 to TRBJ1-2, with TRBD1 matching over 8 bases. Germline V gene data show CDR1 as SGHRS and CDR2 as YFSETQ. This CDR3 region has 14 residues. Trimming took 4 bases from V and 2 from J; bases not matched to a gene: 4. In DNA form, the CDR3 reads TGCGCCAGCAGCGAGGGACAGGTGAACTATGGCTACACCTTC. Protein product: CASSEGQVNYGYTF.

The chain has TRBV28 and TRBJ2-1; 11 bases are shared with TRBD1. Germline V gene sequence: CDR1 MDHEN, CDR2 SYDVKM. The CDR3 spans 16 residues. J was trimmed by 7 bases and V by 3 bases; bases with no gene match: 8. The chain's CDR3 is CASSFRGDRGSNEQFF. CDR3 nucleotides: TGTGCCAGCAGTTTTAGGGGGGACAGGGGGTCAAATGAGCAGTTCTTC. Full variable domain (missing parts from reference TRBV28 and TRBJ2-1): DVKVTQSSRYLVKRTGEKVFLECVQDMDHENMFWYRQDPGLGLRLIYFSYDVKMKEKGDIPEGYSVSREKKERFSLILESASTNQTSMYLCASSFRGDRGSNEQFFGPGTRLTVL.

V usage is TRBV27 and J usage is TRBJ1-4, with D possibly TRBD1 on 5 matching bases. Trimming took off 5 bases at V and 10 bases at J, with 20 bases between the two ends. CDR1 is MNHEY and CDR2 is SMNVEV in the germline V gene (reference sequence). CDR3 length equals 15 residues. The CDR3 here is CASSPAGTPDGKLFF. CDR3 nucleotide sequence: TGTGCCAGCAGTCCAGCTGGGACTCCTGATGGAAAACTGTTTTTT.

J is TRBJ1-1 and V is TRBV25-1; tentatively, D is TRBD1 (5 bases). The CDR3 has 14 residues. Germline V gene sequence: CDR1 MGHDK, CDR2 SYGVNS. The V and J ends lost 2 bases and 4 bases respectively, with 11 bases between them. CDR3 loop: CASSEDSGGTEAFF. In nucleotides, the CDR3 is TGTGCCAGCAGTGAAGACAGTGGCGGCACTGAAGCTTTCTTT.

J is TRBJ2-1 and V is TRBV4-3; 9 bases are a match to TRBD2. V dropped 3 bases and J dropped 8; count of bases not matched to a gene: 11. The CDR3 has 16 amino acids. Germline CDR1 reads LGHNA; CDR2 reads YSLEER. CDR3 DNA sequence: TGCGCCAGCAGCCATGGTTGGCGGGGGGGCCTGGATGAGCAGTTCTTC. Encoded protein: CASSHGWRGGLDEQFF.

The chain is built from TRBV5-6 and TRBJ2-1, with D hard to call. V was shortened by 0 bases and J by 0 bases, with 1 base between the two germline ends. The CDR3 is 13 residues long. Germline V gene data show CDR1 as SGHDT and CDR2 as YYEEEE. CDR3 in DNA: TGTGCCAGCAGCTTGGTCTCCTACAATGAGCAGTTCTTC. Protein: CASSLVSYNEQFF.

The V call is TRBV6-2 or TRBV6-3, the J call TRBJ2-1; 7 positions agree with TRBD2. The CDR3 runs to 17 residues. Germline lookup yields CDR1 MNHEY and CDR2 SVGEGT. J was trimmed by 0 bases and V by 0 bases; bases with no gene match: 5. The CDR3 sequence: CASSYSFSGLSYNEQFF. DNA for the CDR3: TGTGCCAGCAGTTACTCGTTTAGCGGGCTCTCCTACAATGAGCAGTTCTTC.

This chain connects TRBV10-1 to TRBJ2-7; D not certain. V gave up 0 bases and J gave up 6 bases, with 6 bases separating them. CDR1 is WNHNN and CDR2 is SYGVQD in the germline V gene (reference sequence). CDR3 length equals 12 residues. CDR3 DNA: TGCGCCAGCAGTGAGTCGATCGGCGAGCAGTACTTC. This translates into CASSESIGEQYF.